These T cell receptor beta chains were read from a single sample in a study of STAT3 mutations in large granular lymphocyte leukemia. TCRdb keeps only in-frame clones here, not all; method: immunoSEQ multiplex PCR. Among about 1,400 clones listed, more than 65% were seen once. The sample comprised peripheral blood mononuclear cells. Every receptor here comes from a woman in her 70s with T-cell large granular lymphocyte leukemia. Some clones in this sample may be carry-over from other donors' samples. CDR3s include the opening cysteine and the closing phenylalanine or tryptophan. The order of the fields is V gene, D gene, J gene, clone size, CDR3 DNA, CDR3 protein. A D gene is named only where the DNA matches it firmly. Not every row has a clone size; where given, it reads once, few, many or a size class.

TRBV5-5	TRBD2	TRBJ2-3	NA	TGTGCCAGCAGCTTGTTTGCTAGCGGGAGCACAGATACGCAGTATTTT	CASSLFASGSTDTQYF
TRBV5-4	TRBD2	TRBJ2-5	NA	TGTGCCAGCAGCTCGGGACTAGCGGGAGGGGGGCAAGAGACCCAGTACTTC	CASSSGLAGGGQETQYF
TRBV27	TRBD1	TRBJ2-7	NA	TGTGCCAGCAGTACCCAGGGACAGGGGACACATGAGCAGTACTTC	CASSTQGQGTHEQYF
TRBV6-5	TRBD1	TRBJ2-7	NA	TGTGCCAGCAGCCGAACGACAGGGGGCCACGAGCAGTACTTC	CASSRTTGGHEQYF
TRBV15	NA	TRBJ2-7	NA	TGTGCCACCAGCCACTCTCGCGATGGGGGATACGAGCAGTACTTC	CATSHSRDGGYEQYF
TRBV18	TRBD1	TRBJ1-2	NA	TGTGCCAGCTCACAGGGGACAGGAGGAGGCTACACCTTC	CASSQGTGGGYTF
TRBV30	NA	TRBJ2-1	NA	TGTGCCTGGAGCTTTAACGATGATGAGCAGTTCTTC	CAWSFNDDEQFF
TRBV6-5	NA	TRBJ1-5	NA	TGTGCCAGCGTAAGGATTTTTAGCGGCAATCAGCCCCAGCATTTT	CASVRIFSGNQPQHF
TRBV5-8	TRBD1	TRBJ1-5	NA	TGTGCCAGCACCATGGGACAGTTCAATCAGCCCCAGCATTTT	CASTMGQFNQPQHF
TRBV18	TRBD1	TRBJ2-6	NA	TGTGCCAGCTCACTGCAGGGGGCCTCTGGGGCCAACGTCCTGACTTTC	CASSLQGASGANVLTF
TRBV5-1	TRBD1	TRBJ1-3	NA	TGCGCCAGCAGCTCCACGGGACAGGGGGGATCGTCAAGTAACACCATATATTTT	CASSSTGQGGSSSNTIYF
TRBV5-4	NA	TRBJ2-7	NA	TGTGCCAGCAGCTCGAGCACCGGCTCTTACGAGCAGTACTTC	CASSSSTGSYEQYF
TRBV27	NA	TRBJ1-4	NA	TGTGCCAGCAGTTTCGGCCAGGATAATGAAAAACTGTTTTTT	CASSFGQDNEKLFF
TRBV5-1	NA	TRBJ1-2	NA	TGCGCCAGCAGCTTGGATGGCTATGGCTACACCTTC	CASSLDGYGYTF
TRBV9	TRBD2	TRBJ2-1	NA	TGTGCCAGCAGCGTAGCTGGAGCGGGAGGGTACAATGAGCAGTTCTTC	CASSVAGAGGYNEQFF
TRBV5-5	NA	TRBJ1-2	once	TGTGCCAGCAGCTTGGCTCACTGGCAACAGTTGGACTATGGCTACACCTTC	CASSLAHWQQLDYGYTF
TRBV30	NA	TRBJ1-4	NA	TGTGCCTGGAGTGCCCAGACAGGTGAAAAACTGTTTTTT	CAWSAQTGEKLFF
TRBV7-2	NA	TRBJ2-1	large	TGTGCCAGCAGCCGGAGGACTCGTGACAATGAGCAGTTCTTC	CASSRRTRDNEQFF
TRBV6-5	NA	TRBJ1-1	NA	TGTGCCAGCAGTTACGCGGGGGGCTCGAACACTGAAGCTTTCTTT	CASSYAGGSNTEAFF
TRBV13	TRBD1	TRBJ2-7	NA	TGTGCCAGCAGCTCCTTTCTCGGACAGGGGCGGAACGAGCAGTACTTC	CASSSFLGQGRNEQYF
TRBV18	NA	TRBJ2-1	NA	TGTGCCAGCTCAGCAAATAGAATTCGTGAGCAGTTCTTC	CASSANRIREQFF
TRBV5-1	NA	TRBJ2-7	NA	TGCGCCAGCAGCTTGGGGGATTTGGGGGGCTACGAGCAGTACTTC	CASSLGDLGGYEQYF
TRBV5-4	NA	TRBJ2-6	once	TGTGCCAGCAAGTACTCTGGGGCCAACGTCCTGACTTTC	CASKYSGANVLTF
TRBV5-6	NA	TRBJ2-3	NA	TGTGCCAGCAGCTTGTACCCAAGGTCGGTGGGAACAGATACGCAGTATTTT	CASSLYPRSVGTDTQYF
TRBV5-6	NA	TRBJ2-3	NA	TGTGCCAGCAGCTTTACACGGGTCAGCACAGATACGCAGTATTTT	CASSFTRVSTDTQYF
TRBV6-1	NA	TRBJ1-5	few	TGTGCCAGCTTATTGGATGGGCCCCAGCATTTT	CASLLDGPQHF
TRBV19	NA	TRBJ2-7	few	TGTGCCAGCTCTCCTACCCTAGGGTACGAGCAGTACTTC	CASSPTLGYEQYF
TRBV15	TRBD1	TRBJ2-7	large	TGTGCCACCAGAAAGGACAGGGGTTTTGACTACGAGCAGTACTTC	CATRKDRGFDYEQYF
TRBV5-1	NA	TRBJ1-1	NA	TGCGCCAGCAGCCTTACTATGAACACTGAAGCTTTCTTT	CASSLTMNTEAFF
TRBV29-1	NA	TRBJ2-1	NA	TGCAGCGTTGCCGGCCATGAACGGGTCCGGAGCTCCTACAATGAGCAGTTCTTC	CSVAGHERVRSSYNEQFF
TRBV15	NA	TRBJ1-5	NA	TGTGCCACCAGCACGCAGGCTTATAGCAATCAGCCCCAGCATTTT	CATSTQAYSNQPQHF
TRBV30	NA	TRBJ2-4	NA	TGTGCCTGGAGTGGACCGACACTACTAGCCAAAAACATTCAGTACTTC	CAWSGPTLLAKNIQYF
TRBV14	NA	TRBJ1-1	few	TGTGCCAGCAGCGCGGGTACAGCTTTGAACACTGAAGCTTTCTTT	CASSAGTALNTEAFF
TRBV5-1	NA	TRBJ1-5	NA	TGCGCCAGCAGCTTGGCCGGCTCAACGGGGCAGCCCCAGCATTTT	CASSLAGSTGQPQHF
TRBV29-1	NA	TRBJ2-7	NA	TGCAGCGTTGTATCTGAGGGCTACGAGCAGTACTTC	CSVVSEGYEQYF
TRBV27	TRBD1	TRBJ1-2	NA	TGTGCCAGCAGTTTAGTTGGAACAAGACAGGGAAGGGACGGCTACACCTTC	CASSLVGTRQGRDGYTF
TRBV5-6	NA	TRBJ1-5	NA	TGTGCCAGCAGCTTGGCCTGGGGGGGACAGCCCCAGCATTTT	CASSLAWGGQPQHF
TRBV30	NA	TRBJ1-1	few	TGTGCCTGGTACCTGAACACTGAAGCTTTCTTT	CAWYLNTEAFF
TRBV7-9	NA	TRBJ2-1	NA	TGTGCCAGCAGCTTAGAGGCACTCTCCTACAATGAGCAGTTCTTC	CASSLEALSYNEQFF
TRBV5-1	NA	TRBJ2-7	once	TGCGCCAGCAGGTCCGGGACGGCGGGCTACGAGCAGTACTTC	CASRSGTAGYEQYF
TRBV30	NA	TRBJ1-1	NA	TGTGCCTGGAGTGACGCCGGGACGGTAAACACTGAAGCTTTCTTT	CAWSDAGTVNTEAFF
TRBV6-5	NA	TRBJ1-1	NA	TGTGCCAGCAAGGAGGACACTGAAGCTTTCTTT	CASKEDTEAFF
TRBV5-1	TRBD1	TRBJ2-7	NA	TGCGCCAGCAGCTCTCAGGGGGCAAGGGAGCAGTACTTC	CASSSQGAREQYF
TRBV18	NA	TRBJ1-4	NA	TGTGCCAGCTCACGGGCACCCGAGAATTATGAAAAACTGTTTTTT	CASSRAPENYEKLFF
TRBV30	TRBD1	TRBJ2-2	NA	TGTGCCTGGGACAGGGGTTTGAGCACCGGGGAGCTGTTTTTT	CAWDRGLSTGELFF
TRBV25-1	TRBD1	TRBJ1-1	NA	TGTGCCAGCACTAGGGGGACAGGGACTGAAGCTTTCTTT	CASTRGTGTEAFF
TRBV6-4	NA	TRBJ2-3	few	TGTGCCAGCAGTGAAGGATCAAGCGGAGGGAGCACAGATACGCAGTATTTT	CASSEGSSGGSTDTQYF
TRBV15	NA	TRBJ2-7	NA	TGTGCCACCAGCACCAGGCCGGGAGAGGGCTCCTACGAGCAGTACTTC	CATSTRPGEGSYEQYF
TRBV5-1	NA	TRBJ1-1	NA	TGCGCCAGCAGTTCAACCGAGGGAGGGGGAGCTTTCTTT	CASSSTEGGGAFF
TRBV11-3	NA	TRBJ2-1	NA	TGTGCCAGCAGCGCGGGAACCTACAATGAGCAGTTCTTC	CASSAGTYNEQFF
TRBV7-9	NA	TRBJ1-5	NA	TGTGCCAGCAGCTTAGTCGGAGGGGACCAGCCCCAGCATTTT	CASSLVGGDQPQHF
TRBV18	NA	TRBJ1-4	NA	TGTGCCAGCTCACCACCGGCAGGGACCCGTGAAAAACTGTTTTTT	CASSPPAGTREKLFF
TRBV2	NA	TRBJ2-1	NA	TGTGCCAGCGGGGGGTGGGAGTACAATGAGCAGTTCTTC	CASGGWEYNEQFF
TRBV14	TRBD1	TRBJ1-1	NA	TGTGCCAGCAGCCAAGGGACAGGGTGGGACACTGAAGCTTTCTTT	CASSQGTGWDTEAFF
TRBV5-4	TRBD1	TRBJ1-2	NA	TGTGCCAGCAACCTAGGGGGCGCCTATGGCTACACCTTC	CASNLGGAYGYTF